The 19 T cell receptor beta chains below were found in one sample sequenced in a study of spatial heterogeneity in lung cancer. Described time point: sample taken at primary tumor resection. Unsorted tumor, nontumor lung tissue or cryopreserved PBMC supplied the whole RNA. TCRdb used MiXCR to reprocess the 5' RACE reads, holding one entry per CDR3 protein. The repertoire includes about 85,000 distinct CDR3 sequences, approximately 21% of them detected once, and around 5.9% sits in the top ten. This specimen consisted of PBMCs, obtained at surgery. The receptor set was obtained from a male donor with early-stage non-small cell lung cancer.

This clonotype was seen many times. An end of the junction does not agree with germline; a read error may underlie this. The chain links TRBV7-7 to TRBJ1-5; a possible D gene is TRBD1 (5 bases). CDR1 is SSHAT, CDR2 FNYEAQ, per germline (reference sequence). The CDR3 sequence is 18 residues long. The CDR3 protein is CASSPPGRASRSNQPQHF. The CDR3 bases are TGTGCTAGCAGCCCACCGGGACGGGCCTCCCGTAGCAATCAGCCCCAGCATTTT.

The chain uses TRBV12-5 and TRBJ2-7, with D uncertain. There are 12 residues in the CDR3. Trimming removed 2 bases at V and 5 bases at J, with 7 bases between. Germline V CDR1 and CDR2: LGHNT, FRNRAP. The CDR3 sequence: CASGLFRDEQYF. CDR3 DNA sequence: TGTGCTAGTGGTTTGTTCCGGGACGAGCAGTACTTC.

This clonotype was observed a few times. The chain combines TRBV20-1 with TRBJ1-5, with 8 bases aligning to TRBD1. The length of the CDR3 is 15 residues. The J segment lost 4 bases and the V segment lost 4 bases, leaving 9 bases of the junction unmatched. Germline V lookup: CDR1 DFQATT, CDR2 SNEGSKA (reference sequence). The CDR3 region has the DNA TGCAGTGCTACTGATAAAGACAGGGGAAATCAGCCCCAGCATTTT. Protein sequence: CSATDKDRGNQPQHF.

V and J are TRBV19 and TRBJ2-3; TRBD2 aligns across 12 bases. From germline, CDR1 is LNHDA and CDR2 SQIVND (reference sequence). Trimming took 6 bases from V and 6 from J; bases not matched to a gene: 7. CDR3 length equals 15 residues. The CDR3 sequence is CASRGLAGSWDTQYF. CDR3 in DNA: TGTGCCAGTAGAGGACTAGCGGGAAGCTGGGATACGCAGTATTTT.

This clonotype was detected many times. The genes are TRBV20-1 and TRBJ1-5; D is possibly TRBD1 (6 bases). This CDR3 region has 15 residues. The V end was cut by 3 bases, the J end by 4 bases, with 16 bases between. The germline V gene encodes CDR1 DFQATT and CDR2 SNEGSKA (reference sequence). The CDR3 nucleotides read TGCAGTGCTAGTAACCTGGGACACCTGAATCAGCCCCAGCATTTT. Its protein product is CSASNLGHLNQPQHF.

Many counts were recorded for this clonotype. The rearrangement joins TRBV19 to TRBJ2-3; 11 bases agree with TRBD2. Losses at the gene ends were 11 bases for V and 0 bases for J; bases not matched to a gene: 7. The CDR3 extends over 15 amino acids. Germline CDR1 is LNHDA and CDR2 is SQIVND (reference sequence). The CDR3 spells CACRTSGSSTDTQYF. As DNA, the CDR3 is TGTGCCTGCCGGACTAGCGGGTCTAGCACAGATACGCAGTATTTT.

This clonotype has ten or more counts. J is TRBJ1-2 and V is TRBV20-1; the D is unclear. V was shortened by 5 bases and J by 2 bases, with 9 bases between the two germline ends. The CDR3 runs 12 residues. Germline V gene data show CDR1 as DFQATT and CDR2 as SNEGSKA (reference sequence). CDR3 in amino acids: CSALTQNYGYTF. Written as DNA, the CDR3 is TGCAGTGCTCTAACTCAGAACTATGGCTACACCTTC.

The gene calls are TRBV6-1 and TRBJ1-1, with no clear D. Trimming left V 4 bases short and J 0 bases short, with 9 bases between. This CDR3 is 14 amino acids long. Germline CDR1 and CDR2: MNHNS and SASEGT. CDR3 bases: TGTGCCAGCAGTGGGGCCTGGGTGAACACTGAAGCTTTCTTT. Translation gives CASSGAWVNTEAFF.

The sample holds a few counts of this clonotype. The chain employs TRBV12-3 or TRBV12-4 and TRBJ1-4, with D perhaps matching TRBD1 (5 bases). V was clipped by 3 bases and J by 3 bases, with 8 bases between them. The CDR3 spans 14 residues. The CDR3: CASSFWGSNEKLFF. CDR3 coding DNA: TGTGCCAGCAGTTTTTGGGGGTCTAATGAAAAACTGTTTTTT.

This clonotype occurred many times. The genes are TRBV3-1 and TRBJ2-7; 10 bases agree with TRBD1. The V segment lost 4 bases and the J segment 9 bases; nucleotides outside the gene matches: 15. This CDR3 contains 16 residues. CDR1 is LGHDT and CDR2 is YNNKEL in the germline V gene (reference sequence). The CDR3 sequence: CASSPDRDRGLPRQYF. The CDR3 nucleotides are TGTGCCAGCAGCCCAGATCGGGACAGGGGCCTCCCCCGGCAGTACTTC.

This chain connects TRBV28 to TRBJ2-7; D ambiguous. The CDR3 is made up of 15 amino acids. V shed 7 bases and J shed 4 bases, with 20 bases lying between them. Germline CDR1 is MDHEN and CDR2 is SYDVKM. The CDR3 DNA sequence: TGTGCCAGCATATCGCCCTGGACCCCAACTTACGAGCAGTACTTC. Translation gives CASISPWTPTYEQYF.

This clonotype was counted only a few times. J is TRBJ2-7 and V is TRBV2; TRBD2 agrees at 9 bases. The CDR3 contains 14 residues. CDR1 and CDR2 from the germline V gene are SNHLY and FYNNEI. Trimming removed 3 bases from V and 9 bases from J; junction bases left unmatched: 9. The CDR3 DNA reads as TGTGCCAGCAGTGACCTAGCGGGACCCGGCTGGCAGTACTTC. It specifies CASSDLAGPGWQYF.

The chain employs TRBV7-9 and TRBJ2-2, with 7 positions matching TRBD2. The J segment lost 0 bases and the V segment lost 5 bases, leaving 6 bases of the junction unmatched. Germline CDR1 and CDR2: SEHNR and FQNEAQ (reference sequence). The CDR3 spans 16 residues. CDR3 coding DNA: TGTGCCAGCAGCCCAACTAGCGTAGCGAACACCGGGGAGCTGTTTTTT. It specifies CASSPTSVANTGELFF.

The chain uses TRBV9 and TRBJ1-2; D unclear. Germline values: CDR1 SGDLS, CDR2 YYNGEE. Trimming stripped 0 bases from V and 4 bases from J, with 4 bases between. There are 12 residues in the CDR3. CDR3 protein: CASSVGGYGYTF. DNA of the CDR3: TGTGCCAGCAGCGTAGGCGGCTATGGCTACACCTTC. Full variable domain (remainder filled in from reference TRBV9 and TRBJ1-2): DSGVTQTPKHLITATGQRVTLRCSPRSGDLSVYWYQQSLDQGLQFLIQYYNGEERAKGNILERFSAQQFPDLHSELNLSSLELGDSALYFCASSVGGYGYTFGSGTRLTVV.

The chain is built from TRBV5-1 and TRBJ2-7; the match to TRBD2 covers 10 bases. The trim removed 7 bases at V and 4 bases at J, leaving 8 bases unmatched. Germline assignment: CDR1 SGHRS and CDR2 YFSETQ. The CDR3 extends over 14 amino acids. The CDR3 sequence: CASSQTSGTYEQYF. CDR3 sequence (DNA): TGCGCCAGCTCACAAACTAGCGGGACGTACGAGCAGTACTTC.

This chain links TRBV19 with TRBJ1-2, with TRBD1 matching 10 bases. V dropped 3 bases and J dropped 4; count of bases not matched to a gene: 11. The CDR3 has 17 amino acids. CDR1 and CDR2 (germline): LNHDA, SQIVND (reference sequence). This CDR3 is CASSIESRTGGIYGYTF. CDR3 sequence (DNA): TGTGCCAGTAGTATCGAAAGCCGGACAGGGGGAATCTATGGCTACACCTTC.

The genes are TRBV11-2 and TRBJ1-6; D gene unclear. The V gene lost 0 bases and the J gene lost 7 bases, with 7 bases spanning the gap. Germline V lookup: CDR1 SGHAT, CDR2 FQNNGV. CDR3 length: 14 residues. CDR3 sequence reads: CASSLDPQNSPLHF. Here the CDR3 DNA reads TGTGCCAGCAGCTTAGATCCCCAGAATTCACCCCTCCACTTT.

In its sample, this clonotype was seen a few times. The V and J genes are TRBV28 and TRBJ1-1; perhaps TRBD1 as D (5 bases). Germline V gives CDR1 MDHEN, CDR2 SYDVKM. CDR3 length equals 13 residues. V was trimmed by 5 bases and J by 1 base, leaving 8 bases between them. In DNA form, the CDR3 reads TGTGCCAGCAGTACTCAGGGGAACACTGAAGCTTTCTTT. Translated: CASSTQGNTEAFF.

The chain joins TRBV12-3 or TRBV12-4 to TRBJ2-7; D unresolved. CDR3 length: 12 amino acids. The V end was cut by 6 bases, the J end by 6 bases, with 12 bases between. The CDR3 protein is CASRPPVGEQYF. DNA of the CDR3: TGTGCCAGCAGACCCCCGGTGGGCGAGCAGTACTTC.